This T cell receptor beta chain came from a study of OX40 agonist ivuxolimab in advanced cancers. Broadly, across the study: Ivuxolimab was an agonistic, fully human IgG2 monoclonal antibody directed against OX40 (CD134), a costimulatory receptor. Intravenous ivuxolimab was administered to patients every 2 weeks at six dose levels: 0.01, 0.1, 0.3, 1.5, 3 and 10 mg/kg. Of the roughly 54 patients in dose escalation, about 20 had hepatocellular carcinoma, some 15 had melanoma, 9 had renal cell carcinoma and 9 had head and neck cancer. A male proportion of roughly 85% and a mean age of roughly 58 years, ranging from roughly 23 to 79, were recorded for the dose-escalation cohort. Prior anti-PD-1, anti-PD-L1 or anti-CTLA-4 therapy was permitted, and 40% to 50% of dose-escalation patients had received checkpoint inhibitors. Partial responses were achieved by three dose-escalation patients, of whom one had hepatocellular carcinoma and two had cutaneous melanoma. Peripheral TCRbeta sequencing aimed to test whether ivuxolimab altered TCR sequence diversity and caused clonal T-cell expansion. The paper reports the monotherapy dose-escalation portion (N of about 47 patients) of the phase I ivuxolimab trial. Overall results and qualifications from the work: Low levels of normalized T-cell clonal expansion were also seen in some nonresponding patients. The antigen specificity of the peripheral T cells that underwent clonal expansion was not determined. After ivuxolimab, more expanded clones were found on average in CD8+ T cells than in CD4+ T cells. At doses from 0.1 to 3.0 mg/kg, clonal expansion was seen in both CD4+ and CD8+ blood T cells between baseline and week 6. In the 0.1-3.0 mg/kg groups, partial responders were among the patients with the lowest normalized peripheral clonal expansion, particularly in CD8+ T cells.

Genomic DNA was isolated from the sorted cells so that the TCRbeta CDR3 region could be sequenced. The immunoSEQ Assay was used to sequence the TCRbeta CDR3 regions. TCRdb holds this immuneACCESS table with in-frame rearrangements only. Some clones are missing; in checked studies, unresolved V genes explain under half, and the rest has no known cause. This sample holds more than 60,000 clones; roughly 84% were observed only once. Around 0.23% of the sample rests with the top ten. The trial excluded patients who had a history of autoimmune disease or were on systemic immunosuppression. Peripheral blood for TCR sequencing was drawn from every dose cohort at baseline, at cycle 4 day 1 and at cycle 7 day 1. Samples were obtained from an open-label, multicenter, first-in-human phase I dose-escalation trial of ivuxolimab. Adults with locally advanced or metastatic head and neck squamous cell, hepatocellular, melanoma or renal cell carcinoma were enrolled in the trial. Before TCR sequencing, CD4+ T cells and CD8+ T cells were sorted from peripheral blood as separate populations.

A remark on this clone: Its binding antigen is unknown. No per-base quality is available; no much larger clone lies one base away.

This TCR was sampled from an adult with an advanced solid tumor such as melanoma, head and neck, liver or kidney cancer. Sequenced material: CD4+ or CD8+ T cells sorted from blood, taken in a trial of the OX40 agonist ivuxolimab.

CDR3 protein: CASSSAGSANTGELFF. The nucleotide sequence is TGTGCCAGCAGTTCCGCGGGGTCCGCGAACACCGGGGAGCTGTTTTTT. The chain links TRBV28 with TRBJ2-2; TRBD2 is possibly the D segment (6 matching bases). CDR1 and CDR2, looked up from the germline V gene, are MDHEN and SYDVKM. The V and J ends are trimmed by 4 bases and 0 bases, leaving 12 bases between them. The CDR3 starts with the cysteine, ends with the phenylalanine, and has 16 residues. Only the CDR3 portion is preserved as DNA: 48 bases, with reading frame beginning at the first base.